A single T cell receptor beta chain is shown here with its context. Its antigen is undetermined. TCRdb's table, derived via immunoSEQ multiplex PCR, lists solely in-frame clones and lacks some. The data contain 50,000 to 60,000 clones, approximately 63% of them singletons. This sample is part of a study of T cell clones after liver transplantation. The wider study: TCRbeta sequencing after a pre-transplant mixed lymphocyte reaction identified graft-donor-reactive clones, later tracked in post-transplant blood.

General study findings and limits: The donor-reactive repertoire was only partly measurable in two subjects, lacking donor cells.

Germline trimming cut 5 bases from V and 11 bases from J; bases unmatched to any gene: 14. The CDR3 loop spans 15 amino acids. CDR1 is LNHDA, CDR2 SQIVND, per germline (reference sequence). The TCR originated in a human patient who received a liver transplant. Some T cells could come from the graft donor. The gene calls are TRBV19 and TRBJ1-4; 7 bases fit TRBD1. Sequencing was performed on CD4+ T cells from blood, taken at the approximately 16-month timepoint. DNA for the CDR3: TGTGCCAGTAGTGTTACCGGGACAGCAAGGGAGAAACTGTTTTTT. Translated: CASSVTGTAREKLFF. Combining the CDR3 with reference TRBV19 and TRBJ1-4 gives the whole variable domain DGGITQSPKYLFRKEGQNVTLSCEQNLNHDAMYWYRQDPGQGLRLIYYSQIVNDFQKGDIAEGYSVSREKKESFPLTVTSAQKNPTAFYLCASSVTGTAREKLFFGSGTQLSVL.